The text below deals with one TCR beta chain. Its matching antigen is unknown. Treatment of patients with chemo-refractory metastatic non-small-cell lung cancer consisted of focal radiation plus CTLA-4 blockade with ipilimumab. Using immunoSEQ multiplex PCR, the repertoire was profiled, and TCRdb retains in-frame clones only, with some absent. The sample lists 35,000 to 55,000 clones; 70% to 80% were seen once. The CDR3 extends over 16 amino acids. Trimming shortened V by 0 bases and J by 3 bases, and 11 bases separated the two germline ends. Germline V gene data show CDR1 as LNHNV and CDR2 as YYDKDF (reference sequence). The entry originates in a study of radiotherapy plus CTLA-4 blockade in lung cancer. About the research overall: Patients showed objective responses in about 20% of cases and disease control in 31%.

Study results and caveats: Early blood T cell clone dynamics reportedly forecast response best, with interferon-beta. Blood saw expansion of tumor-derived TCR clones after radiotherapy plus ipilimumab.

V and J are TRBV15 and TRBJ2-2; D unclear. The source is a human donor with non-small cell lung cancer whose response to radiotherapy plus ipilimumab could not be evaluated. Material: peripheral blood, obtained from a patient treated with radiotherapy plus ipilimumab. Here the CDR3 reads CATSRDVQFHTGELFF. In nucleotides, the CDR3 is TGTGCCACCAGCAGAGATGTGCAGTTCCACACCGGGGAGCTGTTTTTT.